The clone carrying this T cell receptor beta chain was counted ten times or more. The antigen is not known. One entry per CDR3 protein results from TCRdb running MiXCR on the PCR reads. This sample has about 36,000 distinct CDR3 sequences; approximately 18% occur once, and the top ten carry 6.5% to 8%. The data originate from a study of molecular identifiers for immune sequencing clone quantification. Per the germline V gene, CDR1 is SGHTA and CDR2 is FQGNSA. CDR3 length: 15 amino acids. V was shortened by 2 bases and J by 4 bases, with 14 bases between the two germline ends. General study findings and limits: Sizes of clones that are highly expanded could be underestimated (if identical TCR molecules share a barcode). Clones carrying above 20 RNA copies accounted for over 98% of effector molecules, under 1% in naive cells.

CD8+CD4-CCR7+CD45RA+ cells were sorted as naive CD8 T cells. The chain uses TRBV7-2 and TRBJ1-2, with a tentative D call TRBD1 (5 bases). Source material: naive CD8+ T cells from blood, with Jurkat cell RNA spiked in. Subset denoted: FACS-sorted CD8+CD4-CCR7+CD45RA+ naive T cells. This TCR derives from a human donor in good health. Some libraries in this study had Jurkat cell RNA spiked in. Written as DNA, the CDR3 is TGTGCCAGCAGCTTACTGGGGGGATTAGGCTATGGCTACACCTTC. It is translated as CASSLLGGLGYGYTF.